This T cell receptor (beta chain) was captured by sequencing in a study of Ad26.COV2.S vaccination and SARS-CoV-2 variants. As for the study in general: The donor belonged to the COV1001 Ad26.COV2.S trial arm. Ad26.COV2.S, an intramuscular injection, was given once or twice 56 days apart.

Study-wide results and caveats: TCR breadth and depth estimates may have understated total T cell responses.

This clone was seen just once. Antigen unknown. Sequenced by immunoSEQ multiplex PCR; TCRdb stores in-frame clones only, minus some. The sample holds around 450,000 clones, around 87% seen once. Treatment reported: roughly 20 received Ad26.COV2.S at low or high dose, single or two shots; about 5 received placebo; per-sample allocation not given. Sampling took place 63 days after the first vaccine or placebo injection. The individual, an adult aged 18-55 years, was a donor in Boston. Germline CDR1 reads MDHEN; CDR2 reads SYDVKM. The V and J ends lost 5 bases and 0 bases respectively, with 14 bases between them. This CDR3 is built from 15 residues.

Sequencing was performed on peripheral blood, taken in a trial of Ad26.COV2.S vaccine versus placebo. The receptor's source is a person aged 18-60 years who received the Ad26.COV2.S COVID-19 vaccine or a placebo. V gene TRBV28 combines with J gene TRBJ2-7; no definite D call. The CDR3 DNA reads TGTGCCAGCAGTCCTCGTGGACCCCTCTCCTACGAGCAGTACTTC. Translated: CASSPRGPLSYEQYF.